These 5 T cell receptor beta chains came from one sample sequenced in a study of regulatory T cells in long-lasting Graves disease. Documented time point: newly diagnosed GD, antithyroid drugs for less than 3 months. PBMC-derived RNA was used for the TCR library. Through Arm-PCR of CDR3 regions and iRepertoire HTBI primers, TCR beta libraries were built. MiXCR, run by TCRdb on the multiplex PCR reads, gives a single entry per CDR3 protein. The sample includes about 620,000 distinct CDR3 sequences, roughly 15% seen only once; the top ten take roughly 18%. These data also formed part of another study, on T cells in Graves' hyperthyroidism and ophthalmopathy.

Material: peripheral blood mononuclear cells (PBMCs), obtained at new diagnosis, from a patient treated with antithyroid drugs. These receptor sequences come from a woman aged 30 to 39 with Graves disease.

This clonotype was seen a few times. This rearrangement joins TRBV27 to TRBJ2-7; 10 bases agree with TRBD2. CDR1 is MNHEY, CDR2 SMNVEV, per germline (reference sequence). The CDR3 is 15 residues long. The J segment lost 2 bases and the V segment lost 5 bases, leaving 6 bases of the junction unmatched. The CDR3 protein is CASSPQLAGTYEQYF. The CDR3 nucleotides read TGTGCCAGCAGTCCCCAACTAGCGGGAACCTACGAGCAGTACTTC.

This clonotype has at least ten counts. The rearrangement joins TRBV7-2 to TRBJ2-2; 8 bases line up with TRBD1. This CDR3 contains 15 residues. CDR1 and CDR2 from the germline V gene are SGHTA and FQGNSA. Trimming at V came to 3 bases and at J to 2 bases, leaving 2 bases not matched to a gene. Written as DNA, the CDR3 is TGTGCCAGCAGCTTGACAGGGGACAACACCGGGGAGCTGTTTTTT. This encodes CASSLTGDNTGELFF.

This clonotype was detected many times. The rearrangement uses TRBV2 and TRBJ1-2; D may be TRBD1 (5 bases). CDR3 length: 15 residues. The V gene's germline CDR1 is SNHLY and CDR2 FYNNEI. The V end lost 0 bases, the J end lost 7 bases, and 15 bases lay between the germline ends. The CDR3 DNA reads TGTGCCAGCAGTGAAGCCGGGGGGGGTGCGGCTGGCTACACCTTC. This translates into CASSEAGGGAAGYTF.

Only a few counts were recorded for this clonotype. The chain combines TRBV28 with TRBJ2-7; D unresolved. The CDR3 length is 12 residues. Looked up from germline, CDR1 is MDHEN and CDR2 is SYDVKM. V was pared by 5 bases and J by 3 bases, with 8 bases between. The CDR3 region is CASSGIIYEQYF. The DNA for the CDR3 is TGTGCCAGCAGTGGAATAATCTACGAGCAGTACTTC.

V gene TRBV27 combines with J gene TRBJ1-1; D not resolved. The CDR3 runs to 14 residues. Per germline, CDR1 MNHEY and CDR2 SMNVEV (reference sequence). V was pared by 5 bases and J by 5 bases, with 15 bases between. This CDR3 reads CASSTHRGKTEAFF. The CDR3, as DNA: TGTGCCAGCAGTACACACCGAGGGAAGACTGAAGCTTTCTTT.